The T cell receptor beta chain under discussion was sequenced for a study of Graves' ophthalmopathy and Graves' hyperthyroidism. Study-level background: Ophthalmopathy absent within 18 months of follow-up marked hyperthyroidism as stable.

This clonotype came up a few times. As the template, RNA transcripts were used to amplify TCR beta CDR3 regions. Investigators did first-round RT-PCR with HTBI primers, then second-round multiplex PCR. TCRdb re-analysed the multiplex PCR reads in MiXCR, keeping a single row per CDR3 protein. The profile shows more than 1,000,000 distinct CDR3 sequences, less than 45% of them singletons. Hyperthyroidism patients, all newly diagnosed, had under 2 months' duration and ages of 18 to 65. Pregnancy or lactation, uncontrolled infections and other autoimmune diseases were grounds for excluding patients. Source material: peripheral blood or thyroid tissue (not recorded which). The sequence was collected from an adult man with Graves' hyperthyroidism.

CDR3 coding DNA: TGCGCCAGCAGCCAGTATACAACCGGGGAGCTGTTTTTT. As protein: CASSQYTTGELFF. The chain joins TRBV4-3 to TRBJ2-2; D is unclear. Germline values: CDR1 LGHNA, CDR2 YSLEER. The CDR3 has 13 residues. Trimming took 3 bases from V and 5 from J, leaving 7 bases between them.